This TCR beta chain was observed in a study of early T cells in non-severe SARS-CoV-2 infection. From the 5' RACE reads, TCRdb called clonotypes with MiXCR, one entry per CDR3 protein. This sample has approximately 64,000 distinct CDR3 sequences, with around 20% found just once. This clonotype was observed a few times. V lost 1 base and J 3 bases, leaving 7 bases between the germline ends. The CDR3 has 13 residues. Germline V gene data show CDR1 as LGHDT and CDR2 as YNNKEL (reference sequence). The chain joins TRBV3-1 to TRBJ2-7; D remains unclear. The sample was whole blood, taken at baseline. The receptor's source is an adult who was a healthcare worker with PCR-confirmed SARS-CoV-2 infection or an uninfected control (not recorded which). The CDR3 here is CASSQADVYEQYF. DNA of the CDR3: TGTGCCAGCAGCCAAGCGGACGTCTACGAGCAGTACTTC.